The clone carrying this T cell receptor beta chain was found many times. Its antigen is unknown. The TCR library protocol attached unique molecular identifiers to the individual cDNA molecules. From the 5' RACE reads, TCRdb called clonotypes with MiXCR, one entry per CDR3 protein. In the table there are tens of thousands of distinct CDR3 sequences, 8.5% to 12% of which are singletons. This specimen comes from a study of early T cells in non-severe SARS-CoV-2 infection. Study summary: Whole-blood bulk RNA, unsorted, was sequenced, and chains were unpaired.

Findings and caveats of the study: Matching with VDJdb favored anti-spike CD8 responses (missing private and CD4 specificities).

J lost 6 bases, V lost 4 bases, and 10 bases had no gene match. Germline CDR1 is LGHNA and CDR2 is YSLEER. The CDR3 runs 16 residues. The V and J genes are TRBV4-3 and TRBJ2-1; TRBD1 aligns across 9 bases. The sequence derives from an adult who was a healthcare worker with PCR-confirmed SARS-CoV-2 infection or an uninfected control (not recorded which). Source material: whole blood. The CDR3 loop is CASSLLTGGSANEQFF. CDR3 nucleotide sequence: TGCGCCAGCAGCCTACTTACAGGGGGCTCGGCCAATGAGCAGTTCTTC.